This entry lists 9 T cell receptor beta chains sequenced from one sample in a study of cytomegalovirus exposure and HLA in healthy donors (dated by TCRdb to 2016 to 2017). To prepare the library, the immunoSEQ multiplex PCR assay was applied. The multiplex PCR relied on a mix of 60 forward primers for TCR Vbeta segments and 13 reverse primers for TCR Jbeta segments. The table comes from immuneACCESS by way of TCRdb, which keeps in-frame sequences with V and J called. Part of the clones is missing from these tables; in studies checked, under half for an unresolved V gene and the rest for unknown reasons. This sample has about 100,000 clones in its table, and roughly 74% of those were observed once. Approximately 14% of the sample is in the top ten clones. Material: PBMCs. These receptors came from a woman aged 70-85 years in good health and CMV-seropositive.

V and J are TRBV5-1 and TRBJ2-1, with 8 bases aligning to TRBD2. This CDR3 comprises 15 residues. V shed 3 bases and J 3 bases; nucleotides not matched to a gene: 5. The germline gives CDR1 SGHRS, CDR2 YFSETQ. The CDR3 sequence: CASSSDSGDYNEQFF. The DNA of the CDR3 is TGCGCCAGCAGCTCAGATAGCGGGGACTACAATGAGCAGTTCTTC.

This chain connects TRBV29-1 to TRBJ2-7; D is uncertain. Germline V gene data show CDR1 as SQVTM and CDR2 as ANQGSEA. The CDR3 totals 12 residues. The V end was cut by 6 bases, the J end by 0 bases, with 9 bases between. The CDR3 DNA sequence: TGCAGCGTCACAGTCAGCTCCTACGAGCAGTACTTC. Its translation is CSVTVSSYEQYF.

The chain uses TRBV4-3 and TRBJ1-1; 8 nucleotides line up with TRBD1. V shed 4 bases and J 6 bases; nucleotides not matched to a gene: 16. Germline CDR1 and CDR2: LGHNA and YSLEER. The CDR3 consists of 17 residues. CDR3: CASSPDAAGGLLAEAFF. The DNA for the CDR3 is TGCGCCAGCAGCCCGGACGCTGCAGGGGGCCTTTTGGCTGAAGCTTTCTTT.

This sequence joins TRBV14 and TRBJ2-1, with TRBD2 identical over 13 bases. J lost 6 bases, V lost 3 bases, and 8 bases had no gene match. Germline loops: CDR1 SGHDN, CDR2 FVKESK. The CDR3 is 17 amino acids. In DNA, the CDR3 is TGTGCCAGCAGCCATCCGGGACTAGCGGGACCGAGCAATGAGCAGTTCTTC. It yields the protein CASSHPGLAGPSNEQFF.

This clone was seen more than once but under ten times. The chain recombines TRBV7-2 with TRBJ2-7; D is undetermined. The V gene's germline CDR1 is SGHTA and CDR2 FQGNSA. Trimming took off 5 bases at V and 4 bases at J, with 6 bases between the two ends. The CDR3 covers 11 residues. Here the CDR3 reads CASSPMYEQYF. The CDR3 DNA reads as TGTGCCAGCAGCCCAATGTACGAGCAGTACTTC. The variable domain in full, completed from reference TRBV7-2 and TRBJ2-7, reads GAGVSQSPSNKVTEKGKDVELRCDPISGHTALYWYRQSLGQGLEFLIYFQGNSAPDKSGLPSDRFSAERTGGSVSTLTIQRTQQEDSAVYLCASSPMYEQYFGPGTRLTVT.

The chain has TRBV20-1 and TRBJ1-2; D gene unclear. The CDR3 runs to 11 residues. Trimming cost V 3 bases and J 0 bases, with 2 bases left between them. Germline lookup yields CDR1 DFQATT and CDR2 SNEGSKA (reference sequence). CDR3 region: CSASTNYGYTF. DNA of the CDR3: TGCAGTGCTAGCACTAACTATGGCTACACCTTC.

CDR3 in DNA: TGTGCCAGCAGCCAAGGAAAAGGACAGGGCACAGATACGCAGTATTTT. Encoded protein: CASSQGKGQGTDTQYF. This rearrangement joins TRBV4-2 to TRBJ2-3, with TRBD1 matching over 7 bases. The CDR3 extends over 16 amino acids. The V gene's germline CDR1 is LGHNA and CDR2 YNFKEQ. V trimming: 1 base; J trimming: 1 base; junction bases outside the gene matches: 5.

The gene calls are TRBV11-2 and TRBJ1-1, with D possibly TRBD1 on 5 matching bases. Per germline, CDR1 SGHAT and CDR2 FQNNGV. V lost 0 bases and J lost 5, with 13 bases in between. CDR3 length equals 15 residues. The CDR3 region is CASSLDLGAVTEAFF. The CDR3 DNA sequence: TGTGCCAGCAGCTTAGATCTTGGGGCCGTTACTGAAGCTTTCTTT.

V and J are TRBV19 and TRBJ2-1, with TRBD1 identical over 7 bases. The V gene's germline CDR1 is LNHDA and CDR2 SQIVND (reference sequence). The CDR3 is 14 amino acids. Trimming took 4 bases from V and 8 from J; bases not matched to a gene: 8. The CDR3 nucleotides read TGTGCCAGTAGTACCACCGGGACAGAGGATGAGCAGTTCTTC. Residues: CASSTTGTEDEQFF.